The 22 T cell receptor delta chains in this list originate from one sample, sequenced in a study of gamma-delta chains in newborns, infants, children. TCRdb processed the reads again with the CATT caller. The table has 6,000 or so delta-chain clones, around 1.9% seen once. Sequencing used blood. These receptors came from a child who was a newborn, infant or young child, either healthy, febrile or measles-vaccinated (not recorded which).

This clone has more than one count but fewer than ten. The sample holds other DNA sequences that translate to the same CDR3. This chain uses TRDV2 with TRDJ2; D unresolved. V lost 0 bases to trimming and J lost 3 bases, with 10 bases between them. Looked up from germline, CDR1 is GEAIGNYY and CDR2 is EKD. This CDR3 contains 15 residues. CDR3 residues: CACDTAGVLTAQLFF. The CDR3 nucleotides read TGTGCCTGTGACACCGCCGGGGTCCTGACAGCACAACTCTTCTTT.

This clone has a handful of counts. A far bigger clonotype differs at one base, so this is likely a read error. The chain combines TRDV2 with TRDJ3; 13 nucleotides line up with TRDD3. CDR1 and CDR2 (germline): GEAIGNYY, EKD. The CDR3 loop spans 21 amino acids. The CDR3 here is CACDPILGDTLGSRDTRQMFF. The CDR3 nucleotides are TGTGCCTGTGACCCAATACTGGGGGATACGCTAGGCTCCCGGGACACCCGACAGATGTTTTTC.

This clone is termed medium-sized. In the same sample, other DNA sequences code for this CDR3. The rearrangement links TRDV2 to TRDJ3; 7 nucleotides align to TRDD3. The germline V gene has CDR1 GEAIGNYY and CDR2 EKD. CDR3 size: 18 residues. V trimming: 3 bases; J trimming: 0 bases; junction bases outside the gene matches: 7. CDR3 residues: CACDVLGARSWDTRQMFF. Written as DNA, the CDR3 is TGTGCCTGTGACGTCCTGGGGGCCCGCTCCTGGGACACCCGACAGATGTTTTTC.

This clone occurred a few times. Other DNA sequences of this sample code for an identical CDR3. Here the CDR3 reads CACDAYWGASSWDTRQMFF. CDR3 nucleotide sequence: TGTGCCTGTGACGCCTACTGGGGGGCGAGCTCCTGGGACACCCGACAGATGTTTTTC. The chain links TRDV2 to TRDJ3; 8 positions match TRDD3. This CDR3 has 19 residues. CDR1 is GEAIGNYY, CDR2 EKD, per germline. V lost 3 bases and J lost 0; bases outside the gene matches: 9.

Only a few counts were recorded for this clone. This rearrangement joins TRDV2 to TRDJ3; 8 bases are a match to TRDD3. Germline-derived CDR1 and CDR2 are GEAIGNYY and EKD. With V trimmed by 3 bases and J by 2 bases, 8 bases remained unmatched. There are 18 residues in the CDR3. The CDR3 reads CACDVLGGSPWDTRQMFF. CDR3 nucleotide sequence: TGTGCCTGTGACGTACTGGGGGGGAGCCCCTGGGACACCCGACAGATGTTTTTC.

This clone was found a few times. TCRdb pairs this DNA with a much larger clone's protein that differs at residue 8, likely a read error; the protein shown was translated from the DNA. The genes are TRDV2 and TRDJ2, with TRDD3 matching 8 bases. The germline V gene has CDR1 GEAIGNYY and CDR2 EKD. The CDR3 contains 17 residues. J gave up 0 bases and V 4 bases, and 9 bases lay outside the gene matches. The CDR3 reads CACDRLGAGSLTAQLFF. In DNA, the CDR3 is TGTGCCTGTGATAGACTGGGGGCTGGCTCTTTGACAGCACAACTCTTCTTT.

By frequency in the sample, this clone is medium-sized. The sample has other DNA sequences that encode this CDR3 too. The V and J genes are TRAV29/DV5 and TRDJ1; 10 bases fit TRDD3. The CDR3 sequence is 16 residues long. V trimming: 0 bases; J trimming: 4 bases; junction bases outside the gene matches: 9. CDR1 is NSMFDY, CDR2 ISSIKDK, per germline. The CDR3: CAASAIGGYALDKLIF. The CDR3 DNA follows: TGTGCAGCAAGCGCGATCGGGGGATACGCTCTCGATAAACTCATCTTT.

This clone showed up just a few times. TCRdb's listed protein matches a much larger clone and diverges from this DNA's translation at residue 12, likely through a read error; the protein shown comes from the DNA. The genes are TRDV2 and TRDJ3; D is possibly TRDD3 (5 bases). The CDR3 is made up of 17 amino acids. Per the germline V gene, CDR1 is GEAIGNYY and CDR2 is EKD. The CDR3 here is CACDGASSSWDARQMFF. Here the CDR3 DNA reads TGTGCCTGTGACGGGGCCTCCAGCTCCTGGGACGCCCGACAGATGTTTTTC.

Comment on this clone: A far larger clone lies a single base away; this is likely a read error. Other DNA sequences in this specimen translate into the identical CDR3. The chain is built from TRDV2 and TRDJ3; TRDD3 matches at 11 bases. The CDR3 sequence is 19 residues long. Per the germline V gene, CDR1 is GEAIGNYY and CDR2 is EKD. The V gene end was trimmed by 2 bases and the J gene end by 4 bases; junction bases not matched to a gene: 9. The DNA of the CDR3 is TGTGCCTGTGACAATATACTGGGGGATAGCTCTTGGGACACCCGACAGATGTTTTTC. Encoded protein: CACDNILGDSSWDTRQMFF.

A few counts support this clone. The mismatch at residue 7 between this DNA's translation and the TCRdb protein of a much larger clone likely reflects a read error; the protein shown is translated from the DNA. This sequence joins TRDV2 and TRDJ3; the D is unclear. The CDR3 length is 16 residues. Germline-derived CDR1 and CDR2 are GEAIGNYY and EKD. The V gene lost 3 bases and the J gene lost 1 base, with 9 bases spanning the gap. CDR3 DNA sequence: TGTGCCTGTGACCTACTGTATTCCTGGGACACCCGACAGATGTTTTTC. Protein: CACDLLYSWDTRQMFF.

A note on this clone: A far larger clone lies a single base away; this is likely a read error. The sample has other DNA sequences that encode this CDR3 too. The chain recombines TRDV2 with TRDJ2, with D possibly TRDD3 on 6 matching bases. The CDR3 consists of 14 residues. Deletions cut 1 base from V and 8 bases from J, with 13 bases between. Germline CDR1 reads GEAIGNYY; CDR2 reads EKD. CDR3 DNA sequence: TGTGCCTGTGACACAAGGGGGGACCTCGCACAACTCTTCTTT. Translating it yields CACDTRGDLAQLFF.

This clone is medium-sized by share. A far larger clone is one nucleotide away, so this likely arose from a read error. The chain employs TRDV2 and TRDJ3, with 12 nucleotides matching TRDD3. The CDR3 length is 18 residues. The germline gives CDR1 GEAIGNYY, CDR2 EKD. The CDR3 DNA reads as TGTGCCTGTGACACCGTACTGGGGGATACCTGGGGCACCCGACAGATGTTTTTC. It encodes CACDTVLGDTWGTRQMFF.

This clone was recorded a few times. The protein held in TCRdb is that of a much larger clone and does not match this DNA's translation at residue 4, likely because of a read error; the protein shown is translated from the DNA. This sequence joins TRDV2 and TRDJ3; 8 nucleotides line up with TRDD3. This CDR3 comprises 19 residues. Unmatched junction bases numbered 12, after V lost 5 bases and J lost 1 base. The V gene's germline CDR1 is GEAIGNYY and CDR2 EKD. The CDR3 nucleotides are TGTGCCTGTGGCGAACCCTGGGGGACTTCATCCTGGGACACCCGACAGATGTTTTTC. Translation gives CACGEPWGTSSWDTRQMFF.

This clone was seen a few times. Since a much larger clone is just one base distant, this may be a read error. Other nucleotide sequences in the sample specify the same CDR3. This chain links TRDV2 with TRDJ3; TRDD3 matches 13 bases. The CDR3 covers 20 residues. Germline CDR1 and CDR2: GEAIGNYY and EKD. CDR3 bases: TGTGCCTGTGACAACGTACTGGGGGATACGCGCTCCTGGGACACCCGGCAGATGTTTTTC. Translated, it gives CACDNVLGDTRSWDTRQMFF.

Points on this clone: This could be a read error, since a much larger clone is one nucleotide away. Distinct nucleotide sequences in the sample also encode this CDR3. The genes are TRDV2 and TRDJ3; the match to TRDD3 covers 13 bases. There are 20 residues in the CDR3. CDR1 is GEAIGNYY and CDR2 is EKD in the germline V gene. CDR3 sequence: CACDKVLGDTSSWDTRQMFF. The CDR3 coding sequence is TGTGCCTGTGACAAAGTACTGGGGGATACGAGCTCCTGGGACACCCGCCAGATGTTTTTC.

Details on this clone: The protein in TCRdb stems from a much larger clone and differs at residue 8 from this DNA's translation, likely a read error; here the protein is translated from the DNA. The rearrangement uses TRDV2 and TRDJ3; TRDD3 is a possible D gene (6 bases). This CDR3 is 19 amino acids long. V was pared by 1 base and J by 0 bases, with 15 bases between. CDR1 is GEAIGNYY, CDR2 EKD, per germline. CDR3 coding DNA: TGTGCCTGTGACACGCTACTGTGGGATAGCTCCTGGGACACCCGACAGATGTTTTTC. Protein product: CACDTLLWDSSWDTRQMFF.

By sample fraction, this clone is medium-sized. The chain joins TRDV2 to TRDJ2; 10 bases are a match to TRDD3. This CDR3 has 14 amino acids. Per the germline V gene, CDR1 is GEAIGNYY and CDR2 is EKD. V lost 3 bases and J lost 5; bases outside the gene matches: 2. This chain's CDR3 is CACDSLGDTAQLFF. CDR3 bases: TGTGCCTGTGACTCACTGGGGGATACAGCACAACTCTTCTTT.

A few counts support this clone. The protein held in TCRdb is that of a much larger clone and does not match this DNA's translation at residue 5, likely because of a read error; the protein shown is translated from the DNA. The chain recombines TRDV2 with TRDJ3, with 9 positions matching TRDD3. Germline lookup yields CDR1 GEAIGNYY and CDR2 EKD. The CDR3 loop spans 18 amino acids. Unmatched junction bases numbered 7, after V lost 3 bases and J lost 2 bases. DNA for the CDR3: TGTGCCTGTGACGACGGGGGATACAGCGCCTGGGACACCCGACAGATGTTTTTC. Amino acids: CACDDGGYSAWDTRQMFF.

This clone has a handful of counts. A much larger clone lies one base from this, so it may be a read error. Other DNA sequences in this sample translate to the same CDR3. This chain's CDR3 is CACDVLGDTPSSWDTRQMFF. CDR3 DNA sequence: TGTGCCTGTGACGTACTGGGAGATACGCCGAGCTCCTGGGACACCCGACAGATGTTTTTC. The chain combines TRDV2 with TRDJ3; TRDD3 might be the D (6 bases). V was shortened by 3 bases and J by 0 bases, with 20 bases between the two germline ends. The CDR3 totals 20 residues. Looked up from germline, CDR1 is GEAIGNYY and CDR2 is EKD.

This clone has more than one count but fewer than ten. The protein recorded in TCRdb matches a much larger clone and deviates from this DNA's translation at residue 6, suggesting a read error; the protein here is obtained by translating the DNA. The rearrangement uses TRDV2 and TRDJ3, with 8 bases fitting TRDD3. Trimming cost V 0 bases and J 0 bases; bases outside gene matches: 6. The V gene's germline CDR1 is GEAIGNYY and CDR2 EKD. The CDR3 consists of 19 residues. This chain's CDR3 is CACDTIGDTSSWDTRQMFF. CDR3 sequence (DNA): TGTGCCTGTGACACCATTGGGGATACTAGCTCCTGGGACACCCGACAGATGTTTTTC.

In the case of this clone: The TCRdb protein, from a much larger clone, departs from this DNA's translation at residue 16, likely by read error; the protein shown derives from the DNA. The chain uses TRDV2 and TRDJ3, with 7 bases that match TRDD3. The germline CDR1 and CDR2 sequences are GEAIGNYY and EKD. The CDR3 runs to 18 residues. As DNA, the CDR3 is TGTGCCTGTGACACTGGGGGACCCCACTCCTGGGACACCCGACAGACGTTTTTC. Its translation is CACDTGGPHSWDTRQTFF.

This clone occurred a few times. At residue 8, TCRdb's protein is not the same as the translated DNA, so the protein here was read from the DNA. The rearrangement links TRDV2 to TRDJ3, with D perhaps TRDD3 (6 bases). The CDR3 loop spans 18 amino acids. Germline values: CDR1 GEAIGNYY, CDR2 EKD. V shed 4 bases and J shed 0 bases, with 15 bases lying between them. Written as DNA, the CDR3 is TGTGCCTGTGATCCTATGGGGGCGAGCTCCTGGGACACCCGACAGATGTTTTTC. Its translation: CACDPMGASSWDTRQMFF.